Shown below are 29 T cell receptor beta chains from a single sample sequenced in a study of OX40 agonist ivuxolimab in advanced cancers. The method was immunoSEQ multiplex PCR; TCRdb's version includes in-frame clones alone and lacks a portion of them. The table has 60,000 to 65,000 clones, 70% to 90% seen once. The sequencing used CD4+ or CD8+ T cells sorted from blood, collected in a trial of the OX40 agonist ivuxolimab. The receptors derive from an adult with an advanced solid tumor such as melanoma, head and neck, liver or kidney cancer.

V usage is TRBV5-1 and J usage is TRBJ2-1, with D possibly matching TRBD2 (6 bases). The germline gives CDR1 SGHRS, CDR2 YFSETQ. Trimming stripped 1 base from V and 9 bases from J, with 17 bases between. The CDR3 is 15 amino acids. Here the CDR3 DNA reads TGCGCCAGCAGCTTGTCGCGGGACCCCGGTGGTGAGCAGTTCTTC. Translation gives CASSLSRDPGGEQFF.

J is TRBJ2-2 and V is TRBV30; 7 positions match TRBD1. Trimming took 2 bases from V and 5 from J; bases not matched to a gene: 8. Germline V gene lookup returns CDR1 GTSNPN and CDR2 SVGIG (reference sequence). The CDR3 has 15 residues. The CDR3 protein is CAWSKGTEGTGELFF. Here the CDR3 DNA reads TGTGCCTGGAGTAAAGGGACAGAGGGGACCGGGGAGCTGTTTTTT. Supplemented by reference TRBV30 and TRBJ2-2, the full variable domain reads SQTIHQWPATLVQPVGSPLSLECTVEGTSNPNLYWYRQAAGRGLQLLFYSVGIGQISSEVPQNLSASRPQDRQFILSSKKLLLSDSGFYLCAWSKGTEGTGELFFGEGSRLTVL.

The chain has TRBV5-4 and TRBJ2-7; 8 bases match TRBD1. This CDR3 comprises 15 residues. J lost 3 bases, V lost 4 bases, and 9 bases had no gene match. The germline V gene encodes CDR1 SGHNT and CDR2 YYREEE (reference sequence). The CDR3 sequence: CASSLKGTGRYEQYF. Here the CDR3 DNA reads TGTGCCAGCAGCCTGAAAGGGACAGGACGCTACGAGCAGTACTTC.

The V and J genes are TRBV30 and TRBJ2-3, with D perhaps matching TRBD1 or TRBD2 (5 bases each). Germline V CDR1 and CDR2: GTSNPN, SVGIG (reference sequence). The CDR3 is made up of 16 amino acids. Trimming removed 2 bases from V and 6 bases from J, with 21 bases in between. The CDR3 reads CAWSPPQGEGIDTQYF. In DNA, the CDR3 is TGTGCCTGGAGTCCCCCCCAGGGAGAGGGGATTGATACGCAGTATTTT.

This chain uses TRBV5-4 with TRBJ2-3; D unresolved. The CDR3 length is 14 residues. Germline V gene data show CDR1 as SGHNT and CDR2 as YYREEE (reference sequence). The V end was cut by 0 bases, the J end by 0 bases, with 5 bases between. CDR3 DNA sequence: TGTGCCAGCAGCTTGGGTCAAAGCACAGATACGCAGTATTTT. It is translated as CASSLGQSTDTQYF.

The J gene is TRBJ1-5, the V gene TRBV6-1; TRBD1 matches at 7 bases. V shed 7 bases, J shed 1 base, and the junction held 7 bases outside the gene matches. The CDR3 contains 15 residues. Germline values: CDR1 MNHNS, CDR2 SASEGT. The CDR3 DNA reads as TGTGCCAGCAAAAGTCGACAGGGAAGCAATCAGCCCCAGCATTTT. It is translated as CASKSRQGSNQPQHF.

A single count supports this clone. Here the CDR3 DNA reads TGTGCCAGTAGTACCCAGATACTCAATGAGCAGTTCTTC. This sequence encodes CASSTQILNEQFF. This chain connects TRBV19 to TRBJ2-1; the D is unclear. V was cut by 4 bases and J by 6 bases, with 10 bases left in between. Per the germline V gene, CDR1 is LNHDA and CDR2 is SQIVND (reference sequence). There are 13 residues in the CDR3.

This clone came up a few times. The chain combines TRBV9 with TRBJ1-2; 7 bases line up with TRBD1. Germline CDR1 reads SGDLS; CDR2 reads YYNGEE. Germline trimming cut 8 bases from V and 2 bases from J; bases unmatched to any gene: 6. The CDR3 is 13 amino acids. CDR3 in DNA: TGTGCCAGTAATAGGGACAGCAACTATGGCTACACCTTC. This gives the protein CASNRDSNYGYTF.

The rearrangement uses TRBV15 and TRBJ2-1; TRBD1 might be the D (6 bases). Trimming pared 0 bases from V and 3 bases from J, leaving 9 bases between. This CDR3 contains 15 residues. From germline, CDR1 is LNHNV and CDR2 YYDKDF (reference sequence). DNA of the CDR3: TGTGCCACCAGCAGAGATAGAGGGGGCTACAATGAGCAGTTCTTC. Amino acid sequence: CATSRDRGGYNEQFF.

CDR3 sequence: CASSPPLGAQYF. CDR3 nucleotide sequence: TGTGCCAGCAGCCCCCCGCTTGGAGCCCAGTACTTC. The chain employs TRBV7-9 and TRBJ2-5; D not resolved. Trimming took 5 bases from V and 9 from J, leaving 13 bases between them. The CDR3 has 12 residues. CDR1 and CDR2 (germline): SEHNR, FQNEAQ (reference sequence).

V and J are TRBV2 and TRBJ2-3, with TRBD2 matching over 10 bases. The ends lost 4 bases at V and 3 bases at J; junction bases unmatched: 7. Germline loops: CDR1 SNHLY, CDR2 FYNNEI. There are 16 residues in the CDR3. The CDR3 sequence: CASSGLAGGGTDTQYF. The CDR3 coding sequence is TGTGCCAGCAGTGGTTTAGCGGGAGGAGGGACAGATACGCAGTATTTT. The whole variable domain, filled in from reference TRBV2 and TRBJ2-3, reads EPEVTQTPSHQVTQMGQEVILRCVPISNHLYFYWYRQILGQKVEFLVSFYNNEISEKSEIFDDQFSVERPDGSNFTLKIRSTKLEDSAMYFCASSGLAGGGTDTQYFGPGTRLTVL.

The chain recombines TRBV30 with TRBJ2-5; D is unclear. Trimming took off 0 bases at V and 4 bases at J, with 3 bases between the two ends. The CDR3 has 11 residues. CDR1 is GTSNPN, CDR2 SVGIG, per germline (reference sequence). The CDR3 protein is CAWSVGETQYF. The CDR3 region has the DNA TGTGCCTGGAGTGTCGGAGAGACCCAGTACTTC.

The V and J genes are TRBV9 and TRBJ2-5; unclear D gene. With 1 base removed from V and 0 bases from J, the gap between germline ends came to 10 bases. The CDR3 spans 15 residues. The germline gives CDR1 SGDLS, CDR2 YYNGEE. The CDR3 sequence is CASSVSQLHQETQYF. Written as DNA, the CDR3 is TGTGCCAGCAGCGTATCTCAGCTTCACCAAGAGACCCAGTACTTC. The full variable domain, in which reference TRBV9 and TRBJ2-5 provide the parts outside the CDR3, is DSGVTQTPKHLITATGQRVTLRCSPRSGDLSVYWYQQSLDQGLQFLIQYYNGEERAKGNILERFSAQQFPDLHSELNLSSLELGDSALYFCASSVSQLHQETQYFGPGTRLLVL.

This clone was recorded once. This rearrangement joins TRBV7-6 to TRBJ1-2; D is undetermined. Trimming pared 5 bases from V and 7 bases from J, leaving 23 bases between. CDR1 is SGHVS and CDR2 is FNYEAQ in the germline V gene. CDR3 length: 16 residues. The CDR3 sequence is CASSQIAAPGHGGYTF. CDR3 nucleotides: TGTGCCAGCAGCCAAATAGCGGCACCCGGGCATGGTGGCTACACCTTC.

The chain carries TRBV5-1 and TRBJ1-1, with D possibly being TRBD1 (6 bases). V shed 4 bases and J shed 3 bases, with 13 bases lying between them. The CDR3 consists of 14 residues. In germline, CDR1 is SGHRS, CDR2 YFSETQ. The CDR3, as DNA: TGCGCCAGCAGCCTGCAGGGGTCGGACACTGAAGCTTTCTTT. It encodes CASSLQGSDTEAFF.

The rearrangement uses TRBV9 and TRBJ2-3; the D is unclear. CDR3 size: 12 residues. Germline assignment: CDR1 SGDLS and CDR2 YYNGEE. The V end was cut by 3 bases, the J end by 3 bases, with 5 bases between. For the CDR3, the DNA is TGTGCCAGCAGCGATTTAACAGATACGCAGTATTTT. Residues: CASSDLTDTQYF.

CDR3 loop: CASNPGRGTEAFF. The CDR3, as DNA: TGTGCCAGTAACCCTGGACGGGGGACTGAAGCTTTCTTT. V usage is TRBV19 and J usage is TRBJ1-1, with D possibly being TRBD1 (5 bases). CDR1 and CDR2 from the germline V gene are LNHDA and SQIVND (reference sequence). Trimming left V 7 bases short and J 5 bases short, with 14 bases between. The length of the CDR3 is 13 residues.

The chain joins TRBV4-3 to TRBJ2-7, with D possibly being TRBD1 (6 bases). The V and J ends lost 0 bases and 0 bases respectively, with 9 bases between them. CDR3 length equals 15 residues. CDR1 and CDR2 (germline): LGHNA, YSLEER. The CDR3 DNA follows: TGCGCCAGCAGCCAAGAGTCAGGGGCCTCCTACGAGCAGTACTTC. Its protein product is CASSQESGASYEQYF.

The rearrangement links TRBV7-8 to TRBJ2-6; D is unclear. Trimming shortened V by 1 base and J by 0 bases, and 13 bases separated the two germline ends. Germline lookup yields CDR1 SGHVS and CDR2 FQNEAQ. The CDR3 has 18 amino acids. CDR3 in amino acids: CASSLVGLDFSGANVLTF. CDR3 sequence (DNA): TGTGCCAGCAGCTTAGTGGGGTTAGACTTCTCTGGGGCCAACGTCCTGACTTTC.

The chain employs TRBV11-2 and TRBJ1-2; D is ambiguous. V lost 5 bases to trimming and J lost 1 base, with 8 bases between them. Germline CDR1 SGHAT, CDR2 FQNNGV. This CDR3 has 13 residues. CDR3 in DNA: TGTGCCAGCAGCCCCGACAATAACTATGGCTACACCTTC. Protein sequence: CASSPDNNYGYTF. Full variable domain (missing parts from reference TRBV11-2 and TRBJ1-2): EAGVAQSPRYKIIEKRQSVAFWCNPISGHATLYWYQQILGQGPKLLIQFQNNGVVDDSQLPKDRFSAERLKGVDSTLKIQPAKLEDSAVYLCASSPDNNYGYTFGSGTRLTVV.

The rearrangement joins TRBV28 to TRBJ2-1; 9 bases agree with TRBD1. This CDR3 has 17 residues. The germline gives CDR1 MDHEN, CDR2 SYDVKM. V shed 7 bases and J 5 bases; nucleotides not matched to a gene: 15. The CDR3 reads CASITPIGDRDHNEQFF. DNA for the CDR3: TGTGCCAGCATCACACCCATCGGGGACAGGGACCACAATGAGCAGTTCTTC. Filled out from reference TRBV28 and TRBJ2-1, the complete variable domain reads DVKVTQSSRYLVKRTGEKVFLECVQDMDHENMFWYRQDPGLGLRLIYFSYDVKMKEKGDIPEGYSVSREKKERFSLILESASTNQTSMYLCASITPIGDRDHNEQFFGPGTRLTVL.

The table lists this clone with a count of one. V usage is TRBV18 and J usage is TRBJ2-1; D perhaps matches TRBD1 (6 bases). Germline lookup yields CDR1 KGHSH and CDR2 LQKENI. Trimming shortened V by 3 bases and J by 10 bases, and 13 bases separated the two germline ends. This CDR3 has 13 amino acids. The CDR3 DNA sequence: TGTGCCAGCTCACCTCGACAGGTTCGCGAGCAGTTCTTC. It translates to CASSPRQVREQFF.

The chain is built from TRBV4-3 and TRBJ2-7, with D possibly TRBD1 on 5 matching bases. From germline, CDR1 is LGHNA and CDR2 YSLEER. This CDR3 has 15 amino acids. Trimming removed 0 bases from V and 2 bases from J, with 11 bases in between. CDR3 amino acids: CASSQDTGGTYEQYF. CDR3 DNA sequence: TGCGCCAGCAGCCAAGACACAGGTGGGACCTACGAGCAGTACTTC.

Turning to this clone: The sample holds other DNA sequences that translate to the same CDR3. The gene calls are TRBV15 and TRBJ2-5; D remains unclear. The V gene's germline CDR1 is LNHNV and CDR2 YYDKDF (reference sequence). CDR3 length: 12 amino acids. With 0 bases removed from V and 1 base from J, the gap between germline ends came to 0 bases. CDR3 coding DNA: TGTGCCACCAGCAGAGACCAAGAGACCCAGTACTTC. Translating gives CATSRDQETQYF.

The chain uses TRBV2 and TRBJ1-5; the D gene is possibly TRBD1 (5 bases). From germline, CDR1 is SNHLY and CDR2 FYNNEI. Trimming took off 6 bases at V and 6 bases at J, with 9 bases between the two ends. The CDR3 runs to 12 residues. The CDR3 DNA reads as TGTGCCAGCAGGGGGGAGGGTCAGCCCCAGCATTTT. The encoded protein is CASRGEGQPQHF.

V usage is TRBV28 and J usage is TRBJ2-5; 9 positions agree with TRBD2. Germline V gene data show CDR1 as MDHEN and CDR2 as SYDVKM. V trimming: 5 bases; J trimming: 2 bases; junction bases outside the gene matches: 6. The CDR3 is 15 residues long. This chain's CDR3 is CASSISSGEQETQYF. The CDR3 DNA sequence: TGTGCCAGCAGTATCTCTAGCGGGGAGCAAGAGACCCAGTACTTC.

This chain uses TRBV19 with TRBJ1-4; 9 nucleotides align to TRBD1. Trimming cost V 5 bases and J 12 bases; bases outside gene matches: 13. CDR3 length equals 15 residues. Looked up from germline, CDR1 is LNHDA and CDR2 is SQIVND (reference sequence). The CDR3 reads CASSRSTGTGIELFF. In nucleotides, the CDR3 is TGTGCCAGTAGTCGCTCAACCGGGACAGGGATCGAACTGTTTTTT.

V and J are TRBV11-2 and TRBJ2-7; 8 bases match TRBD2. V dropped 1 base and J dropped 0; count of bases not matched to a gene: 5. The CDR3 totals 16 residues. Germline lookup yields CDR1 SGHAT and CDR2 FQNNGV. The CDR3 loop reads CASSLGSRGDSYEQYF. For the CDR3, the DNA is TGTGCCAGCAGCTTAGGTTCGCGGGGGGACTCCTACGAGCAGTACTTC.

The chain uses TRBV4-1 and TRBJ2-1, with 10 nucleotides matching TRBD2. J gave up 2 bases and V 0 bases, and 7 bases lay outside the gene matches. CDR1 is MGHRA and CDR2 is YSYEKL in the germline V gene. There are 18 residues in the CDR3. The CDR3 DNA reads TGCGCCAGCAGCCAAGATGGGGATAGCGGGAGGACCTACAATGAGCAGTTCTTC. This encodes CASSQDGDSGRTYNEQFF.